This entry describes one TCR beta chain. From germline, CDR1 is MGHRA and CDR2 YSYEKL. V gave up 0 bases and J gave up 9 bases; unmatched junction bases: 13. This CDR3 is 17 amino acids long. The data derive from a study of T cell repertoires in ileal Crohn's disease. Measured with immunoSEQ multiplex PCR; TCRdb has only the in-frame clones, and not every one. The profile shows roughly 7,200 clones, 83% of them singletons. V gene TRBV4-1 combines with J gene TRBJ2-1, with 8 positions matching TRBD2. The sequencing sample was made of ileal tissue. The source is an adult with Crohn's disease. The CDR3 reads CASSQDGGSGKSGEQFF. The CDR3 DNA reads TGCGCCAGCAGCCAAGATGGCGGTAGCGGGAAATCTGGTGAGCAGTTCTTC.